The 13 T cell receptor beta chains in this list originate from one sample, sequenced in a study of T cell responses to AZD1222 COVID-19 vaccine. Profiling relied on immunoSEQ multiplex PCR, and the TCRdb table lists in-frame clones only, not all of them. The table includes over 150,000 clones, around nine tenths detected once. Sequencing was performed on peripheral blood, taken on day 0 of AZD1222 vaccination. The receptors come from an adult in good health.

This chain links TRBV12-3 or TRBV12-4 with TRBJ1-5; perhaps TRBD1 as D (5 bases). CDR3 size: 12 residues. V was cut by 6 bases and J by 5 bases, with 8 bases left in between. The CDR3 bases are TGTGCCAGCAGGGGGGAGGATCAGCCCCAGCATTTT. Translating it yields CASRGEDQPQHF.

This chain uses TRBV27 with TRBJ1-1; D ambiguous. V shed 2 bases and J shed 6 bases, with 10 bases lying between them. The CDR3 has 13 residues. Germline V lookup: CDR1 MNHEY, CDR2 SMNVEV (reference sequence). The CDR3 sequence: CASSLNVVSEAFF. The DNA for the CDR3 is TGTGCCAGCAGTTTAAACGTGGTCTCTGAAGCTTTCTTT.

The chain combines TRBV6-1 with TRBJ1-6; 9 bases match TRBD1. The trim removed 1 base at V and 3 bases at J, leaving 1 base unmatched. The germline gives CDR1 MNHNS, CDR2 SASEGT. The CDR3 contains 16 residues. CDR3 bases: TGTGCCAGCAGTGAAGAGGGACAGGGCTATAATTCACCCCTCCACTTT. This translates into CASSEEGQGYNSPLHF.

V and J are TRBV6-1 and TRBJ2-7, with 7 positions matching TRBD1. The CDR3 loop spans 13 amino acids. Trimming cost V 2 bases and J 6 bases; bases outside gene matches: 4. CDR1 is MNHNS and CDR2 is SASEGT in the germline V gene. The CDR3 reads CASSETTGVEQYF. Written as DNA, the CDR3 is TGTGCCAGCAGTGAAACCACAGGGGTCGAGCAGTACTTC.

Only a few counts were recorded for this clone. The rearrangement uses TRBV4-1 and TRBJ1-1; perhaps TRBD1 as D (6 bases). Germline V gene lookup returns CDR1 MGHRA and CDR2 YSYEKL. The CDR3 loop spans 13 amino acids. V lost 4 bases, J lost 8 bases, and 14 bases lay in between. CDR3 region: CASSRMRTEEAFF. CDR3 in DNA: TGCGCCAGCAGCCGGATGCGGACAGAAGAAGCTTTCTTT.

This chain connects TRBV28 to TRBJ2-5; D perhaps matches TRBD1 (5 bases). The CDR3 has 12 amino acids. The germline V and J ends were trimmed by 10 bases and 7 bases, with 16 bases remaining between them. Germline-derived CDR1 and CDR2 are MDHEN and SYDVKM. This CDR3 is CATTKGQGTQYF. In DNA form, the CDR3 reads TGTGCCACCACTAAGGGCCAGGGGACCCAGTACTTC.

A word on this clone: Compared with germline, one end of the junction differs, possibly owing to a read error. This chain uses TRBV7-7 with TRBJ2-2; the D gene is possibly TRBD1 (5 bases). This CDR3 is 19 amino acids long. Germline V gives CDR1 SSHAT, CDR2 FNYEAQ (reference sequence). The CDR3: CASSQYKGRQTPNTGELFF. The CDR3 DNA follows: TGTGCTAGCAGCCAATACAAGGGCAGACAGACACCGAACACCGGGGAGCTGTTTTTT.

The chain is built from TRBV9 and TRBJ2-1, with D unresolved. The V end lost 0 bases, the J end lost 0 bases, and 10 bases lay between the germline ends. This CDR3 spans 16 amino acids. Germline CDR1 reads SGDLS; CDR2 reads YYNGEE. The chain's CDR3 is CASSVVVTSSYNEQFF. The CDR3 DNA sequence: TGTGCCAGCAGCGTAGTGGTCACCAGCTCCTACAATGAGCAGTTCTTC.

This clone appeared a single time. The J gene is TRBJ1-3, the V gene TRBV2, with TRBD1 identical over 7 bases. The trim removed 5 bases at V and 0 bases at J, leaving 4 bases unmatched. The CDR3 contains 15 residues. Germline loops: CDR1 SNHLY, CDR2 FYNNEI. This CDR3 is CASSLQGPSGNTIYF. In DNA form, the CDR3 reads TGTGCCAGCAGTCTACAGGGGCCCTCTGGAAACACCATATATTTT.

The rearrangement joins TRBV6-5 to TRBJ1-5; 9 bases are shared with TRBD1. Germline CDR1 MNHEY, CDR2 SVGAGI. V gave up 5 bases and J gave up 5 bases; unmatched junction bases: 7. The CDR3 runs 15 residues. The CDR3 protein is CASSRDRGNDQPQHF. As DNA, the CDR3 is TGTGCCAGCAGTCGCGACAGGGGGAACGATCAGCCCCAGCATTTT.

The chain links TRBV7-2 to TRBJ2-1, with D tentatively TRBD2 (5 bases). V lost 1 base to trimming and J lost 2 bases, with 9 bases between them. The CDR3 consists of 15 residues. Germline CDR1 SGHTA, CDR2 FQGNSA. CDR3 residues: CASSLGGPTYNEQFF. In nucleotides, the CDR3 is TGTGCCAGCAGCTTAGGCGGGCCAACCTACAATGAGCAGTTCTTC.

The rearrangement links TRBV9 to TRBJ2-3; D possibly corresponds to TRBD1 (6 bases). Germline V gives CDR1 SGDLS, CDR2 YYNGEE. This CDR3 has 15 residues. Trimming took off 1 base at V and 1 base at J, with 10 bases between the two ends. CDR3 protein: CASSVRAGGTDTQYF. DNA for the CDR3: TGTGCCAGCAGCGTAAGGGCAGGGGGCACAGATACGCAGTATTTT.

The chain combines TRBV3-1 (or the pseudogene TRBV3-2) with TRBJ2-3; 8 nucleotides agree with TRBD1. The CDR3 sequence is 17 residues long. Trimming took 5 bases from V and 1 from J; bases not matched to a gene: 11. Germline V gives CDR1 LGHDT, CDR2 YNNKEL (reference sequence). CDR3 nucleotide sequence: TGTGCCAGCAGCAGGGAACAGGGGGGTTGGGGCACAGATACGCAGTATTTT. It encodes CASSREQGGWGTDTQYF.